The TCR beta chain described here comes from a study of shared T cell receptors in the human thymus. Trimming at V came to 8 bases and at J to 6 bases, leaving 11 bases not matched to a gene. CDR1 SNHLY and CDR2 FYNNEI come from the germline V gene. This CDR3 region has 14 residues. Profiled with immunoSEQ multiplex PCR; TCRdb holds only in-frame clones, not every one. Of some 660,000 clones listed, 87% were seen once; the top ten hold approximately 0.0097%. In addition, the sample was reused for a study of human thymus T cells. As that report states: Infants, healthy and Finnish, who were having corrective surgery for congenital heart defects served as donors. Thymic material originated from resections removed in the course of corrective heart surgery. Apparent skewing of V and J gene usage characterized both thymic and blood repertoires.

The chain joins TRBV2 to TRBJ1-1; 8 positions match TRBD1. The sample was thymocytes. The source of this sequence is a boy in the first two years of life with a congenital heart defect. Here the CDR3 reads CASSLLQGASEAFF. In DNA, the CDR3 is TGTGCCAGCTCCCTCTTGCAGGGGGCTTCTGAAGCTTTCTTT.